The sequence of this T cell receptor beta chain was determined in a study of molecular identifiers for immune sequencing clone quantification. In the case of this clonotype: As yet, its antigen is unknown.

In preparing bulk TCR libraries, previously described methods and listed TCR primers were used. One entry per CDR3 protein, called by TCRdb with MiXCR from the PCR reads. The sample lists tens of thousands of distinct CDR3 sequences; more than 35% were seen once. V was trimmed by 5 bases and J by 8 bases, leaving 21 bases between them. Germline V gene lookup returns CDR1 MDHEN and CDR2 SYDVKM. The CDR3 length is 16 residues. Overall study results and limits: The study reportedly detected spiked Jurkat TCR RNA from one cell among around 1 million naive cells.

The V gene is TRBV28, the J gene TRBJ1-4, with D possibly TRBD1 on 6 matching bases. The receptor's source is a human donor in good health. Some libraries in this study had Jurkat cell RNA spiked in. The source material was naive CD8+ T cells from blood, with Jurkat cell RNA spiked in. This sample's subset: FACS-sorted CD8+CD4-CCR7+CD45RA+ naive T cells. CDR3 nucleotide sequence: TGTGCCAGCAGTACCGGACAGCGTTCCGCCTCGGAAAAACTGTTTTTT. It codes for CASSTGQRSASEKLFF.